This T cell receptor (beta chain) was identified during a study of Graves' ophthalmopathy and Graves' hyperthyroidism. Whole-study findings and limits: Most expanded clonotypes from thyroid (those above 0.001 frequency) were also found in blood.

CDR3 regions of TCR beta were amplified from RNA transcripts. Amplification began with first-round RT-PCR using HTBI primers, then second-round multiplex PCR was performed. TCRdb used MiXCR to reprocess the multiplex PCR reads, holding one entry per CDR3 protein. The profile shows hundreds of thousands of distinct CDR3 sequences, 22% of them singletons. This clonotype has ten or more counts. No antigen is known for it. Possible read error: a much larger clone is one base away. What was sequenced was peripheral blood. This TCR was recovered from a woman aged 18-29 years with stable Graves' hyperthyroidism. Some clones in this sample may be carry-over from other donors' samples.

CDR3 sequence reads: CASSSGWWAETQYF. The CDR3 bases are TGTGCCAGCAGCTCTGGGTGGTGGGCGGAGACCCAGTACTTC. This chain uses TRBV7-2 with TRBJ2-5; D gene unclear. The V gene lost 4 bases and the J gene lost 5 bases, with 14 bases spanning the gap. The CDR3 is made up of 14 amino acids. CDR1 is SGHTA, CDR2 FQGNSA, per germline.